A single TCR beta chain is shown here with its context. Its antigen remains unidentified. Treatment here: approximately 18 received Ad26.COV2.S at low or high dose, single or two shots; roughly five received placebo; per-sample allocation not given. Specimens were obtained on day 63 following the first vaccine or placebo injection. Measured with immunoSEQ multiplex PCR; TCRdb has only the in-frame clones, and not every one. The sample consists of a few hundred thousand clones, about nine tenths of them appearing once. The sample comes from a study of Ad26.COV2.S vaccination and SARS-CoV-2 variants. Background on the study: Donor allocation was to the COV1001 Ad26.COV2.S trial arm. Once, or twice with 56 days between doses, Ad26.COV2.S was given intramuscularly.

Study conclusions and caveats: Researchers cautioned that TCR breadth and depth analyses may have underestimated total T cell responses. Placebo recipients and vaccine recipients were similar in non-spike TCR breadth.

The CDR3 runs 13 residues. Germline V gene data show CDR1 as MGHDK and CDR2 as SYGVNS. The germline V and J ends were trimmed by 3 bases and 0 bases, with 5 bases remaining between them. The sequencing here drew on peripheral blood, taken in a trial of Ad26.COV2.S vaccine versus placebo. This sequence joins TRBV25-1 and TRBJ1-1; D remains ambiguous. This clonotype was obtained from a person aged 18 to 59 who received the Ad26.COV2.S COVID-19 vaccine or a placebo. The DNA of the CDR3 is TGTGCCAGCAGTGAGGGGATGAACACTGAAGCTTTCTTT. Translated, it gives CASSEGMNTEAFF.